What follows describes a single T cell receptor beta chain. The sample holds many counts of this clonotype. This clone's antigen is unknown. Base qualities are not at hand, and no much larger clone is one base apart. The library was produced with RT-PCR. For sequencing, an Illumina HiSeq 2500 was employed. TCRdb trimmed public reads at Q25 via fastp, called clones via MiXCR and kept in-frame beta chains. Entries that share a CDR3 protein sequence are merged under the most common genes and DNA. For this sample the table gives 650,000 to 800,000 distinct CDR3 sequences, of which more than 11% were detected only once. The ten largest make up approximately 6.5% of the sample. These data belong to a study of response to subunit inactivated influenza vaccine (dated by TCRdb to the late 2010s). About the study as a whole: To follow how T cells responded to a trivalent subunit inactivated influenza vaccine, the researchers relied on deep quantitative profiling of the T cell receptor repertoire.

The study at large found these results: According to the authors, only a limited number of new T cells may be recruited by each seasonal influenza vaccination.

The germline V gene specifies MGHRA as CDR1 and YSYEKL as CDR2. Measured from the cysteine to the phenylalanine, the CDR3 is 15 residues long. Only the CDR3 portion is preserved as DNA: 45 bases, with reading frame beginning at the first base. Deletion took 1 base off V and 3 bases off J, with a span of 13 bases between the germline ends. This material consisted of PBMCs from blood, taken around 15 days before vaccination. This sequence uses TRBV4-1 and TRBJ2-7; the D gene could be either TRBD1 or TRBD2, each agreeing at 5 bases. This clonotype originated in a man aged 50 to 59 who received an inactivated influenza vaccine. Donor details come from another sample of the same person, matched by shared clones. The DNA is TGCGCCAGCAGCCAAGTACCAGGGACGAGCTACGAGCAGTACTTC. Translated, this gives CASSQVPGTSYEQYF.